These T cell receptor beta chains were read from a single sample in a study of blood T cell repertoires in COVID-19. Assay: immunoSEQ multiplex PCR; the TCRdb copy retains only in-frame clones and omits some. The sample consists of under 250,000 clones, around 80% of them appearing once. Sequencing was carried out using peripheral blood. Receptor source: a man between 40 and 49 years old with active or convalescent COVID-19. Each CDR3 is given with its conserved first and last residue. D genes are given only for firm matches. Size values are once, few and many counts, or a class for expanded clones, and some rows have none.

abundance	v_gene	d_gene	j_gene	CDR3aa	CDR3nt
-	TRBV5-6	TRBD1	TRBJ2-1	CASSLGTGGYHEQFF	TGTGCCAGCAGCTTGGGGACAGGGGGCTACCATGAGCAGTTCTTC
once	TRBV7-2	TRBD2	TRBJ2-3	CASSLVAGGRTDTQYF	TGTGCCAGCAGCTTAGTAGCGGGGGGCCGCACAGATACGCAGTATTTT
-	TRBV18	-	TRBJ2-3	CASSPTSGGVGDTQYF	TGTGCCAGCTCACCAACCTCGGGGGGCGTGGGAGATACGCAGTATTTT
-	TRBV2	-	TRBJ1-1	CASNFDRNTEAFF	TGTGCCAGCAACTTCGACAGGAACACTGAAGCTTTCTTT
-	TRBV6-5	-	TRBJ2-1	CASTGGRSNEQFF	TGTGCCAGTACAGGAGGGAGGTCCAATGAGCAGTTCTTC
-	TRBV14	-	TRBJ1-3	CASSHPHSSGNTIYF	TGTGCCAGCAGCCATCCGCACTCCTCTGGAAACACCATATATTTT
-	TRBV28	-	TRBJ1-2	CASSQQGSNYGYTF	TGTGCCAGCAGTCAACAGGGTTCTAACTATGGCTACACCTTC
-	TRBV6-1	-	TRBJ2-1	CASSEYTGTSDEQFF	TGTGCCAGCAGTGAATATACAGGGACGAGCGATGAGCAGTTCTTC
-	TRBV24-1	-	TRBJ2-7	CATSDGGSYEQYF	TGTGCCACCAGTGACGGGGGATCCTACGAGCAGTACTTC
-	TRBV28	-	TRBJ2-7	CASSPSSGTEQYF	TGTGCCAGCAGCCCATCGTCCGGGACAGAGCAGTACTTC
few	TRBV19	TRBD1	TRBJ1-5	CASSYDRVGQPQHF	TGTGCCAGTAGTTACGACAGGGTGGGTCAGCCCCAGCATTTT
-	TRBV7-8	TRBD1	TRBJ1-2	CASSLSARGQGYGYTF	TGTGCCAGCAGCTTATCCGCTAGGGGACAGGGGTATGGCTACACCTTC
-	TRBV24-1	TRBD2	TRBJ2-3	CATSRSGLYTDTQYF	TGTGCCACCAGTCGCTCGGGACTATACACAGATACGCAGTATTTT
-	TRBV4-2	TRBD2	TRBJ2-5	CASSQVGLAGTETQYF	TGTGCCAGCAGCCAAGTAGGCCTAGCGGGAACGGAGACCCAGTACTTC
-	TRBV5-1	-	TRBJ2-3	CASEWRGPGTDTQYF	TGCGCCAGCGAGTGGAGAGGGCCTGGCACAGATACGCAGTATTTT
-	TRBV15	-	TRBJ1-2	CATSSSNRAGYTF	TGTGCCACCAGCAGCTCTAACAGGGCTGGCTACACCTTC
many	TRBV30	-	TRBJ1-2	CAWSTLGGYGYTF	TGTGCCTGGAGTACTCTAGGCGGCTATGGCTACACCTTC
-	TRBV6-6	TRBD2	TRBJ2-7	CASSPGLPKKGPYEQYF	TGTGCCAGCAGTCCGGGACTACCAAAGAAGGGCCCCTACGAGCAGTACTTC
once	TRBV4-2	TRBD1	TRBJ2-7	CASSQMGQGHEQYF	TGTGCCAGCAGCCAGATGGGACAGGGCCACGAGCAGTACTTC
-	TRBV11-2	-	TRBJ2-1	CASSPRQAYNEQFF	TGTGCCAGCAGCCCGCGACAGGCATACAATGAGCAGTTCTTC
-	TRBV30	-	TRBJ2-7	CAWSLQGSYEQYF	TGTGCCTGGAGTCTTCAGGGCAGCTACGAGCAGTACTTC
-	TRBV3-1/TRBV3-2	-	TRBJ1-3	CASSQISTGTGNTIYF	TGTGCCAGCAGCCAAATTTCTACGGGTACTGGAAACACCATATATTTT
-	TRBV7-2	TRBD1	TRBJ2-2	CASSKGTGLATGELFF	TGTGCCAGCAGCAAGGGGACAGGGCTAGCCACCGGGGAGCTGTTTTTT
-	TRBV5-1	TRBD2	TRBJ2-7	CASSFWGRASEQYF	TGCGCCAGCAGCTTTTGGGGGAGGGCCTCCGAGCAGTACTTC
-	TRBV11-2	-	TRBJ1-6	CASSSGRGDSPLHF	TGTGCCAGCAGCTCAGGGAGGGGGGACTCACCCCTCCACTTT
-	TRBV5-1	-	TRBJ2-1	CASSFSQGSYNEQFF	TGCGCCAGCAGCTTCTCCCAGGGCTCCTACAATGAGCAGTTCTTC
-	TRBV7-7	TRBD1	TRBJ2-2	CASSLRGQGAGELFF	TGTGCTAGCAGCTTACGCGGGCAGGGGGCCGGGGAGCTGTTTTTT
once	TRBV6-2/TRBV6-3	-	TRBJ2-3	CASSYLGGASADTQYF	TGTGCCAGCAGTTACTTGGGGGGGGCCAGCGCAGATACGCAGTATTTT
-	TRBV6-5	-	TRBJ1-5	CASMTEPSNQPQHF	TGTGCCAGCATGACAGAGCCCTCGAATCAGCCCCAGCATTTT
-	TRBV3-1/TRBV3-2	-	TRBJ1-2	CASSPRRGTHYGYTF	TGTGCCAGCAGCCCTAGGCGGGGCACACACTATGGCTACACCTTC
-	TRBV4-1	-	TRBJ1-2	CASSQEGVRGYTF	TGCGCCAGCAGCCAGGAAGGGGTTAGAGGCTACACCTTC
-	TRBV5-1	TRBD1	TRBJ1-4	CASSFFPGQGNEKLFF	TGCGCCAGCAGCTTCTTCCCGGGACAGGGTAATGAAAAACTGTTTTTT
-	TRBV19	TRBD1	TRBJ2-7	CASSNGGTGRNEQYF	TGTGCCAGTAGTAATGGAGGGACAGGCCGAAACGAGCAGTACTTC
-	TRBV24-1	-	TRBJ2-1	CATSDRDLVDRNEQFF	TGTGCCACCAGTGATCGGGACTTGGTAGACCGCAATGAGCAGTTCTTC
-	TRBV7-9	-	TRBJ2-3	CASSRTVSTDTQYF	TGTGCCAGCAGCCGGACAGTTAGCACAGATACGCAGTATTTT
-	TRBV7-9	-	TRBJ1-2	CASSLSTGGYGYTF	TGTGCCAGCAGCCTTTCGACAGGAGGCTATGGCTACACCTTC
-	TRBV29-1	-	TRBJ1-1	CSVGSSPVEAFF	TGCAGCGTTGGTTCTTCGCCGGTGGAAGCTTTCTTT
once	TRBV5-4	-	TRBJ1-6	CASSLGRSYNSPLHF	TGTGCCAGCAGCTTGGGGCGGTCTTATAATTCACCCCTCCACTTT
-	TRBV28	TRBD1	TRBJ2-5	CASSRQGGETQYF	TGTGCCAGCAGTCGACAGGGGGGAGAGACCCAGTACTTC
once	TRBV6-5	-	TRBJ1-2	CASSYQGSGLRGYTF	TGTGCCAGCAGTTACCAGGGGAGTGGATTGAGGGGCTACACCTTC
-	TRBV12-3/TRBV12-4	TRBD1	TRBJ2-7	CASSNRGRNEQYF	TGTGCCAGCAGTAACAGGGGGCGGAACGAGCAGTACTTC
-	TRBV7-2	-	TRBJ1-6	CASSPSLGSGSPLHF	TGTGCCAGCAGCCCCTCATTGGGCTCAGGGTCACCCCTCCACTTT
once	TRBV7-9	TRBD1	TRBJ1-4	CASSLTRTGREKLFF	TGTGCCAGCAGCTTAACCCGGACAGGGAGAGAAAAACTGTTTTTT
-	TRBV6-2/TRBV6-3	-	TRBJ2-3	CASSLFTDTQYF	TGTGCCAGCAGTCTCTTCACAGATACGCAGTATTTT
once	TRBV6-4	TRBD2	TRBJ2-3	CASSAFGTSGGTDTQYF	TGTGCCAGCAGTGCCTTTGGGACTAGCGGGGGCACAGATACGCAGTATTTT
-	TRBV19	TRBD1	TRBJ1-2	CASSIDWTGTGGYTF	TGTGCCAGTAGTATAGACTGGACAGGGACGGGTGGCTACACCTTC
-	TRBV19	-	TRBJ1-5	CASSIDGPVYSNQPQHF	TGTGCCAGTAGTATAGATGGGCCCGTCTATAGCAATCAGCCCCAGCATTTT
once	TRBV6-1	-	TRBJ1-1	CASSDGSGNTEAFF	TGTGCCAGCAGTGATGGGTCAGGGAACACTGAAGCTTTCTTT
-	TRBV6-5	TRBD1	TRBJ1-6	CASREGAAYNSPLHF	TGTGCCAGCAGGGAGGGGGCGGCCTATAATTCACCCCTCCACTTT
-	TRBV7-2	-	TRBJ1-4	CASSLELPNEKLFF	TGTGCCAGCAGCTTAGAGCTCCCTAATGAAAAACTGTTTTTT
-	TRBV5-1	-	TRBJ2-3	CASSSDNPHTDTQYF	TGCGCCAGCAGCTCTGACAATCCACACACAGATACGCAGTATTTT
-	TRBV25-1	-	TRBJ1-2	CASSPRGVFGYTF	TGTGCCAGCAGCCCACGGGGGGTTTTTGGCTACACCTTC
-	TRBV11-2	-	TRBJ2-5	CASSLGGERRKETQYF	TGTGCCAGCAGCTTAGGTGGAGAGAGGAGAAAAGAGACCCAGTACTTC
once	TRBV5-1	-	TRBJ2-6	CASSLDGAGANVLTF	TGCGCCAGCAGCTTGGACGGAGCTGGGGCCAACGTCCTGACTTTC
once	TRBV27	-	TRBJ2-7	CASSLSGGLVSEQYF	TGTGCCAGCAGTTTAAGTGGGGGCCTCGTAAGCGAGCAGTACTTC